The T cell receptor (beta chain) described here comes from a study of OX40 agonist ivuxolimab in advanced cancers. Study context: The patients got ivuxolimab, which is an agonistic anti-OX40 (CD134) antibody. Hepatocellular carcinoma, melanoma, renal cell or head and neck cancer affected the dose-escalation patients.

Germline V CDR1 and CDR2: SGHTA, FQGTGA. The CDR3 is made up of 15 amino acids. V was pared by 5 bases and J by 4 bases, with 5 bases of the junction left unmatched. Points from the study as a whole: Average numbers of expanded clones were greater in CD8+ T cells than in CD4+. Among expanded peripheral T cells, antigen specificity went undetermined.

TCRdb keeps only in-frame clones here, not all; method: immunoSEQ multiplex PCR. The data show approximately 94,000 clones, with roughly 90% seen just once and approximately 3.6% held by the top ten. In the case of this clone: Its target is unknown.

This TCR came from an adult with an advanced solid tumor such as melanoma, head and neck, liver or kidney cancer. This chain connects TRBV7-3 to TRBJ2-3; the match to TRBD2 covers 11 bases. The sequences come from CD4+ or CD8+ T cells sorted from blood, collected in a trial of the OX40 agonist ivuxolimab. CDR3 amino acids: CASSLTSGRSDTQYF. The CDR3 bases are TGTGCCAGCAGCCTTACTAGCGGGAGATCAGATACGCAGTATTTT.